This entry concerns a single T cell receptor (beta chain). Antigen: not known. The data derive from a study of a mutant IDH1 vaccine in newly diagnosed glioma. Study background: Patients were pretreated with radiotherapy, temozolomide, or both, mostly both.

Per germline, CDR1 SGHAT and CDR2 FQNNGV. V lost 1 base and J lost 5, with 18 bases in between. The CDR3 length is 16 residues. Profiling relied on immunoSEQ multiplex PCR, and the TCRdb table lists in-frame clones only, not all of them. Found here are around 56,000 clones, roughly three quarters of them singletons; the top ten hold about 8.8%. Time point given: week 23, last vaccination. Doses consisted of 300 ug of mutant IDH1 20-mer peptide each, paired with topical imiquimod. The V gene is TRBV11-2, the J gene TRBJ2-7; tentatively, D is TRBD2 (6 bases). The receptor comes from a woman between 40 and 55 years old with glioma. Some clones in this sample may be carry-over from other donors' samples. The sample was PBMCs, taken from a glioma patient whose treatment included an IDH1 peptide vaccine. CDR3 residues: CASSLAGRKYKDEQYF. In DNA form, the CDR3 reads TGTGCCAGCAGCTTAGCGGGGAGGAAATATAAGGACGAGCAGTACTTC.